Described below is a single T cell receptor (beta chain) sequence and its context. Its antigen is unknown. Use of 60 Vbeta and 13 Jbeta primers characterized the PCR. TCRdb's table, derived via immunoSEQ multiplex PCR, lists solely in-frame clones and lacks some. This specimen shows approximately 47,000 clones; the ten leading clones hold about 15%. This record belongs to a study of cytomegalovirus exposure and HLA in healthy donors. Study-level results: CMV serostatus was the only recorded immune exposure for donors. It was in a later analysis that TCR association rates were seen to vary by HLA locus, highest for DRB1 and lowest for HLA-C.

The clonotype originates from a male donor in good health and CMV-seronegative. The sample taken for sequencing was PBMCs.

As DNA, the CDR3 is TGCGCCAGCAGCCGGCGACAGGGTACGGCTGAAGCTTTCTTT. This encodes CASSRRQGTAEAFF. V is TRBV4-3 and J is TRBJ1-1; 7 positions match TRBD1. The germline gives CDR1 LGHNA, CDR2 YSLEER. The CDR3 runs 14 residues. The V and J ends lost 4 bases and 6 bases, in that order; junction bases with no gene match: 8.